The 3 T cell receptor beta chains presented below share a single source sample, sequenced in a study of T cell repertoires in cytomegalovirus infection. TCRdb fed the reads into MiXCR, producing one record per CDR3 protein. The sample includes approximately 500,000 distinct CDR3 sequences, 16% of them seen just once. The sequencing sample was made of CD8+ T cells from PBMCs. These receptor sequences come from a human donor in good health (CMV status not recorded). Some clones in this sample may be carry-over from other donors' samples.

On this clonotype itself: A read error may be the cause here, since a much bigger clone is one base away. For the CDR3, the DNA is TGCGCCAGCAGCTTGTTTGAATTGGACAGGGTTTTAGGCACAGATACGCAGTATTTT. Its translation is CASSLFELDRVLGTDTQYF. The gene calls are TRBV5-1 and TRBJ2-3, with 8 nucleotides matching TRBD1. V lost 1 base to trimming and J lost 1 base; unmatched junction nucleotides: 14. The germline V gene encodes CDR1 SGHRS and CDR2 YFSETQ. This CDR3 is 19 amino acids long.

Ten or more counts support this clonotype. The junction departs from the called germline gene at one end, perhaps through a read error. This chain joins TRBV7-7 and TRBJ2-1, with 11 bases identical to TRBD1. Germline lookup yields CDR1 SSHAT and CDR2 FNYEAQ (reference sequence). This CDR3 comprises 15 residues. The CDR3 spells CASSLGQGASDEQFF. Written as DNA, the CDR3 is TGTGCTAGCAGCTTAGGACAGGGGGCCTCGGATGAGCAGTTCTTC.

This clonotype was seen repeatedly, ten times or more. CDR3 region: CASSPGLHTEAFF. DNA of the CDR3: TGTGCCAGCAGCCCGGGTCTACACACTGAAGCTTTCTTT. This chain links TRBV7-3 with TRBJ1-1; no clear D gene. The ends were cut back, 5 bases at V and 3 bases at J, with 10 bases in the middle. Germline CDR1 is SGHTA and CDR2 is FQGTGA. The CDR3 has 13 amino acids.